Below, 27 T cell receptor beta chains from the same sample are listed, as sequenced in a study of type 1 and type 2 diabetes patients. Genomic DNA was the PCR template. Amplification of the beta chain CDR3 used 30 forward and 13 reverse multiplex primers. TCRdb passed the multiplex PCR reads through MiXCR, listing each CDR3 protein once. Of approximately 260,000 distinct CDR3 sequences detected, more than 45% appear once; the ten largest clones hold roughly 15%. Source material: peripheral blood mononuclear cells (PBMCs). Receptor source: a man aged 18-30 years with type 2 diabetes.

The chain combines TRBV5-4 with TRBJ2-3; 12 bases line up with TRBD2. This CDR3 comprises 15 residues. The germline V gene has CDR1 SGHNT and CDR2 YYREEE (reference sequence). V lost 2 bases to trimming and J lost 6 bases; unmatched junction nucleotides: 4. CDR3 DNA sequence: TGTGCCAGCAGCTTTTGGACTAGCGGGATGGATACGCAGTATTTT. It is translated as CASSFWTSGMDTQYF.

This clonotype appeared a few times. The gene calls are TRBV2 and TRBJ1-4, with 7 bases that match TRBD1. This CDR3 region has 15 residues. The trim removed 5 bases at V and 7 bases at J, leaving 10 bases unmatched. Looked up from germline, CDR1 is SNHLY and CDR2 is FYNNEI. CDR3 protein: CASSIETGLGEKLFF. CDR3 DNA: TGTGCCAGCAGTATCGAGACAGGGTTGGGTGAAAAACTGTTTTTT. Full variable domain (outside the CDR3, taken from reference TRBV2 and TRBJ1-4): EPEVTQTPSHQVTQMGQEVILRCVPISNHLYFYWYRQILGQKVEFLVSFYNNEISEKSEIFDDQFSVERPDGSNFTLKIRSTKLEDSAMYFCASSIETGLGEKLFFGSGTQLSVL.

This clonotype was observed a handful of times. The genes are TRBV7-8 and TRBJ1-2; D may be TRBD1 (5 bases). V lost 5 bases to trimming and J lost 2 bases, with 15 bases between them. In germline, CDR1 is SGHVS, CDR2 FQNEAQ. The CDR3 spans 15 residues. The CDR3 reads CASSPPTGKNYGYTF. The DNA for the CDR3 is TGTGCCAGCAGCCCCCCCACAGGAAAGAACTATGGCTACACCTTC.

This chain uses TRBV4-3 with TRBJ2-5, with 7 nucleotides matching TRBD2. The CDR3 runs 18 residues. Germline assignment: CDR1 LGHNA and CDR2 YSLEER. Trimming removed 1 base from V and 4 bases from J; junction bases left unmatched: 15. CDR3 sequence reads: CASSQGSAGVNGVETQYF. The DNA of the CDR3 is TGCGCCAGCAGCCAAGGGAGCGCGGGGGTCAATGGGGTAGAGACCCAGTACTTC.

This clonotype was counted only a few times. Here the CDR3 DNA reads TGTGCCAGCAGCCCCCAACTTGGATGGGAGACCCAGTACTTC. It specifies CASSPQLGWETQYF. V gene TRBV14 combines with J gene TRBJ2-5; D is unresolved. Germline CDR1 is SGHDN and CDR2 is FVKESK. V shed 4 bases and J shed 5 bases, with 14 bases lying between them. The CDR3 spans 14 residues.

J is TRBJ1-2 and V is TRBV7-3; D unclear. The length of the CDR3 is 15 residues. Trimming left V 5 bases short and J 1 base short, with 14 bases between. Germline V gives CDR1 SGHTA, CDR2 FQGTGA. Written as DNA, the CDR3 is TGTGCCAGCAGCCTTACACGGTCGGTTAACTATGGCTACACCTTC. Its protein product is CASSLTRSVNYGYTF.

The chain employs TRBV7-2 and TRBJ2-5; 7 nucleotides align to TRBD1. The junction had 9 bases not matched to a gene; V was cut back by 6 bases and J by 5 bases. CDR3 length equals 14 residues. Germline assignment: CDR1 SGHTA and CDR2 FQGNSA. The CDR3 DNA sequence: TGTGCCAGCAGTAAAGAGGGGGCGCGGGAGACCCAGTACTTC. Protein product: CASSKEGARETQYF.

The sample holds one count of this clonotype. This may arise from a read error, as a much more abundant clone is one base away. V gene TRBV19 combines with J gene TRBJ1-2; 7 nucleotides line up with TRBD1. Germline assignment: CDR1 LNHDA and CDR2 SQIVND (reference sequence). This CDR3 spans 17 amino acids. CDR3 loop: CTSSIALDRAMSYGYTF. DNA for the CDR3: TGTACCAGTAGTATAGCCCTCGACAGGGCAATGAGCTATGGCTACACCTTC.

The chain combines TRBV27 with TRBJ2-7; possibly TRBD1 for D (7 bases). Trimming shortened V by 6 bases and J by 0 bases, and 15 bases separated the two germline ends. This CDR3 comprises 15 residues. Per germline, CDR1 MNHEY and CDR2 SMNVEV (reference sequence). The DNA of the CDR3 is TGTGCCAGCAGCCCGAACAGGGGAGGCTCCTACGAGCAGTACTTC. Its translation: CASSPNRGGSYEQYF.

This clonotype turned up a few times. V is TRBV27 and J is TRBJ2-7; D may be TRBD1 (5 bases). The CDR3 covers 13 residues. The germline V gene encodes CDR1 MNHEY and CDR2 SMNVEV (reference sequence). Trimming took off 3 bases at V and 3 bases at J, with 9 bases between the two ends. The CDR3 DNA reads TGTGCCAGCAGTTTTTTTAGGGGCTACGAGCAGTACTTC. As protein: CASSFFRGYEQYF.

The chain employs TRBV7-8 and TRBJ2-7, with 9 bases aligning to TRBD1. The CDR3 extends over 14 amino acids. V was clipped by 5 bases and J by 4 bases; unmatched bases: 6. Germline V CDR1 and CDR2: SGHVS, FQNEAQ. The CDR3 DNA reads TGTGCCAGCAGCGGAACAGGGGGCGCGTACGAGCAGTACTTC. It translates to CASSGTGGAYEQYF.

The V and J genes are TRBV19 and TRBJ1-6; D remains unclear. V was cut by 9 bases and J by 8 bases, with 17 bases left in between. Per the germline V gene, CDR1 is LNHDA and CDR2 is SQIVND (reference sequence). The CDR3 is 14 residues long. CDR3 nucleotide sequence: TGTGCCAGCAGATTGTTTCATGGGGATTCACCCCTCCACTTT. It translates to CASRLFHGDSPLHF.

This clonotype was counted only a few times. V usage is TRBV7-2 and J usage is TRBJ2-7, with D possibly being TRBD2 (6 bases). The germline gives CDR1 SGHTA, CDR2 FQGNSA. V was cut by 3 bases and J by 3 bases, with 12 bases left in between. The CDR3 is 14 residues long. The CDR3 sequence is CASSFRDSFYEQYF. Written as DNA, the CDR3 is TGTGCCAGCAGCTTTCGGGACTCGTTCTACGAGCAGTACTTC.

V usage is TRBV28 and J usage is TRBJ2-1, with D possibly matching TRBD1 (5 bases). With 5 bases removed from V and 0 bases from J, the gap between germline ends came to 14 bases. The CDR3 is made up of 16 amino acids. CDR1 is MDHEN, CDR2 SYDVKM, per germline. The CDR3 protein is CASSPTDRYSYNEQFF. The CDR3 bases are TGTGCCAGCAGTCCAACAGACAGATACTCCTACAATGAGCAGTTCTTC.

CDR3 nucleotide sequence: TGTGCCACCAGCAGCCCACAGGGATTCGATACCAATGAGCAGTACTTC. The encoded protein is CATSSPQGFDTNEQYF. The chain couples TRBV15 to TRBJ2-7; D is perhaps TRBD1 (6 bases). Germline assignment: CDR1 LNHNV and CDR2 YYDKDF (reference sequence). The CDR3 covers 16 residues. The V and J ends lost 3 bases and 7 bases respectively, with 22 bases between them. The variable domain in full, with the rest retrieved from reference TRBV15 and TRBJ2-7, is DAMVIQNPRYQVTQFGKPVTLSCSQTLNHNVMYWYQQKSSQAPKLLFHYYDKDFNNEADTPDNFQSRRPNTSFCFLDIRSPGLGDTAMYLCATSSPQGFDTNEQYFGPGTRLTVT.

The chain uses TRBV2 and TRBJ2-1; D is uncertain. The germline V gene encodes CDR1 SNHLY and CDR2 FYNNEI. CDR3 size: 14 residues. With 8 bases removed from V and 0 bases from J, the gap between germline ends came to 11 bases. The CDR3 spells CASSPMSSYNEQFF. As DNA, the CDR3 is TGTGCCAGCTCCCCGATGAGCTCCTACAATGAGCAGTTCTTC.

The V gene is TRBV6-2 or TRBV6-3, the J gene TRBJ2-7; the D gene is possibly TRBD2 (5 bases). The V end lost 11 bases, the J end lost 6 bases, and 20 bases lay between the germline ends. There are 13 residues in the CDR3. Germline-derived CDR1 and CDR2 are MNHEY and SVGEGT. The CDR3 protein is CAATEGPLGEQYF. The CDR3 nucleotides are TGTGCCGCAACAGAGGGCCCCCTGGGCGAGCAGTACTTC.

The chain recombines TRBV10-1 with TRBJ2-7; D gene unclear. The CDR3 sequence is 14 residues long. The germline V gene has CDR1 WNHNN and CDR2 SYGVQD (reference sequence). The germline V and J ends were trimmed by 0 bases and 0 bases, with 6 bases remaining between them. DNA of the CDR3: TGCGCCAGCAGTGAGTCCAGGATCTCCTACGAGCAGTACTTC. Protein: CASSESRISYEQYF.

The chain employs TRBV7-8 and TRBJ2-1; D not certain. Trimming took 5 bases from V and 10 from J, leaving 21 bases between them. CDR3 length: 15 residues. Germline V gene sequence: CDR1 SGHVS, CDR2 FQNEAQ. This chain's CDR3 is CASSTKGGFLEEQFF. In DNA form, the CDR3 reads TGTGCCAGCAGCACTAAGGGCGGTTTTCTCGAAGAGCAGTTCTTC.

This clonotype came up a few times. The chain carries TRBV6-5 and TRBJ2-7; D unclear. CDR3 length equals 15 residues. CDR1 is MNHEY, CDR2 SVGAGI, per germline. V was cut by 0 bases and J by 3 bases, with 12 bases left in between. The CDR3 sequence: CASSYSAGPLYEQYF. The CDR3 DNA sequence: TGTGCCAGCAGTTACTCGGCTGGGCCCCTCTACGAGCAGTACTTC.

V and J are TRBV19 and TRBJ2-2; no reliable D call. Trimming shortened V by 2 bases and J by 3 bases, and 7 bases separated the two germline ends. The CDR3 contains 14 residues. In germline, CDR1 is LNHDA, CDR2 SQIVND (reference sequence). CDR3 residues: CASSIRQYTGELFF. CDR3 sequence (DNA): TGTGCCAGTAGTATACGACAATACACCGGGGAGCTGTTTTTT.

This clonotype turned up a few times. J is TRBJ1-1 and V is TRBV7-3, with TRBD1 matching over 8 bases. Germline CDR1 is SGHTA and CDR2 is FQGTGA. After removal of 1 base from V and 7 bases from J, the junction contained 5 bases not matched to a gene. This CDR3 region has 14 residues. CDR3 loop: CASSLKDREDEAFF. The CDR3 nucleotides are TGTGCCAGCAGCTTAAAGGACAGGGAGGATGAAGCTTTCTTT. Full variable domain (outside the CDR3, taken from reference TRBV7-3 and TRBJ1-1): GAGVSQTPSNKVTEKGKYVELRCDPISGHTALYWYRQSLGQGPEFLIYFQGTGAADDSGLPNDRFFAVRPEGSVSTLKIQRTERGDSAVYLCASSLKDREDEAFFGQGTRLTVV.

The chain uses TRBV29-1 and TRBJ2-7; 10 bases agree with TRBD1. The CDR3 is 13 residues long. Germline CDR1 SQVTM, CDR2 ANQGSEA. Losses at the gene ends were 4 bases for V and 3 bases for J; bases not matched to a gene: 3. CDR3 DNA sequence: TGCAGCGTTGCGGGACAGGGGATCTACGAGCAGTACTTC. It yields the protein CSVAGQGIYEQYF.

The rearrangement joins TRBV6-2 or TRBV6-3 to TRBJ2-7, with 10 bases matching TRBD1. There are 13 residues in the CDR3. The germline CDR1 and CDR2 sequences are MNHEY and SVGEGT. With V trimmed by 8 bases and J by 6 bases, 7 bases remained unmatched. CDR3: CASRRDRGGEQYF. In DNA, the CDR3 is TGTGCCAGCCGAAGGGACAGGGGAGGCGAGCAGTACTTC.

This chain uses TRBV6-1 with TRBJ2-3; 7 bases fit TRBD2. Germline CDR1 MNHNS, CDR2 SASEGT. CDR3 length: 14 residues. Trimming cost V 8 bases and J 4 bases; bases outside gene matches: 9. The CDR3 sequence: CASPAGEVADTQYF. CDR3 DNA sequence: TGTGCCAGCCCTGCGGGAGAGGTCGCAGATACGCAGTATTTT.

The chain joins TRBV9 to TRBJ2-1, with 11 bases fitting TRBD2. With V trimmed by 0 bases and J by 7 bases, 12 bases remained unmatched. CDR3 size: 18 residues. Germline CDR1 is SGDLS and CDR2 is YYNGEE. The CDR3 region is CASSVGRSGLAEENEQFF. The CDR3 DNA reads as TGTGCCAGCAGCGTAGGCCGGTCGGGACTAGCGGAAGAAAATGAGCAGTTCTTC.

The chain is built from TRBV15 and TRBJ2-5; tentatively, D is TRBD1 (7 bases). With 5 bases removed from V and 2 bases from J, the gap between germline ends came to 12 bases. The CDR3 runs 14 residues. Germline CDR1 and CDR2: LNHNV and YYDKDF (reference sequence). This CDR3 is CATSVRGAQETQYF. The CDR3 DNA reads as TGTGCCACCAGCGTCAGGGGGGCTCAAGAGACCCAGTACTTC.